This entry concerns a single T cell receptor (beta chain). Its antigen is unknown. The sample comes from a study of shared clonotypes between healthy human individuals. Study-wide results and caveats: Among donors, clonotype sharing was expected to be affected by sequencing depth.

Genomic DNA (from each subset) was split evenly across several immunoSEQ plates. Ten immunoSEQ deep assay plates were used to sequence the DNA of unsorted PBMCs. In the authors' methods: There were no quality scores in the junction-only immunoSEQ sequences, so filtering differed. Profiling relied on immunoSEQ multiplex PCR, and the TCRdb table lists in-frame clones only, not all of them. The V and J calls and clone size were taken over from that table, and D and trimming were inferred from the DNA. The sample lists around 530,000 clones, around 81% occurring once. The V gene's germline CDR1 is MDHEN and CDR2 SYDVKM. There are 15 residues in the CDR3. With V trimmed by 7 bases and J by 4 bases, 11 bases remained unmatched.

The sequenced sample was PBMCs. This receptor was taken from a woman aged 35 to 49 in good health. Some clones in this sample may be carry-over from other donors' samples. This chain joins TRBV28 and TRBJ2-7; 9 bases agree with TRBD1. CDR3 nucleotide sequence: TGTGCCAGCACTGAGCAGGACAGGGGTACGTACGAGCAGTACTTC. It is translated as CASTEQDRGTYEQYF.